This T cell receptor (beta chain) was documented in a study of T cell changes during pregnancy in multiple sclerosis. Produced via immunoSEQ multiplex PCR; TCRdb's table is partial and in-frame only. The repertoire holds about 67,000 clones, with approximately 90% as singletons. The CDR3 extends over 15 amino acids. V shed 5 bases and J shed 2 bases, with 19 bases lying between them. The germline gives CDR1 GTSNPN, CDR2 SVGIG (reference sequence). The sequence came from a female donor with multiple sclerosis, enrolled in a pregnancy study. The source was peripheral blood, collected in the second trimester of pregnancy. V and J are TRBV30 and TRBJ2-7; weak D call: TRBD1 (5 bases). CDR3: CAWHTTVAVTYEQYF. CDR3 bases: TGTGCCTGGCATACGACAGTGGCCGTAACCTACGAGCAGTACTTC.